The 16 T cell receptor beta chains reported below all come from one sample, sequenced in a study of cytomegalovirus exposure and HLA in healthy donors. The protocol was immunoSEQ multiplex PCR, while the TCRdb copy is restricted to in-frame clones and leaves out a portion. The table has under 200,000 clones, roughly nine tenths seen once. What was sequenced was PBMCs. The receptors stem from a woman aged 18-30 years in good health and CMV-seropositive.

V and J are TRBV28 and TRBJ2-1; 9 positions agree with TRBD1. Germline assignment: CDR1 MDHEN and CDR2 SYDVKM. After removal of 3 bases from V and 4 bases from J, the junction contained 7 bases not matched to a gene. CDR3 length: 16 residues. The CDR3 here is CASSFLTGGFYNEQFF. The CDR3 coding sequence is TGTGCCAGCAGTTTTTTGACAGGGGGGTTTTACAATGAGCAGTTCTTC.

The V call is TRBV10-3, the J call TRBJ2-7; 8 bases line up with TRBD1. Germline CDR1 ENHRY, CDR2 SYGVKD. The CDR3 has 13 amino acids. V lost 5 bases and J lost 1; bases outside the gene matches: 1. In DNA form, the CDR3 reads TGTGCCATCAGTAGACAGGGGTCCTACGAGCAGTACTTC. Translation gives CAISRQGSYEQYF.

This clone has just one count. The sample carries other DNA sequences with the same CDR3. The chain has TRBV27 and TRBJ2-7; 11 bases align to TRBD1. V lost 4 bases, J lost 3 bases, and 2 bases stayed unmatched. Germline CDR1 is MNHEY and CDR2 is SMNVEV (reference sequence). The CDR3 sequence is 14 residues long. CDR3 in amino acids: CASSSGTGGYEQYF. The CDR3 DNA sequence: TGTGCCAGCAGTTCAGGGACAGGGGGCTACGAGCAGTACTTC.

This chain uses TRBV28 with TRBJ1-4, with TRBD1 matching over 11 bases. V trimming: 3 bases; J trimming: 5 bases; junction bases outside the gene matches: 8. CDR3 length equals 17 residues. Germline-derived CDR1 and CDR2 are MDHEN and SYDVKM. The CDR3 sequence: CASSFVGTGGENEKLFF. Written as DNA, the CDR3 is TGTGCCAGCAGTTTCGTCGGGACAGGGGGGGAGAATGAAAAACTGTTTTTT.

This clone was seen only a few times. CDR3 region: CASSFAGGSGEQFF. CDR3 DNA sequence: TGTGCCAGCAGCTTCGCAGGGGGCTCGGGTGAGCAGTTCTTC. The V call is TRBV7-3, the J call TRBJ2-1; 8 bases agree with TRBD1. Unmatched junction bases numbered 7, after V lost 3 bases and J lost 9 bases. This CDR3 has 14 residues. Germline CDR1 SGHTA, CDR2 FQGTGA.

The chain has TRBV15 and TRBJ2-7; 12 bases agree with TRBD2. The CDR3 contains 16 residues. Germline V gene sequence: CDR1 LNHNV, CDR2 YYDKDF (reference sequence). V shed 5 bases, J shed 7 bases, and the junction held 12 bases outside the gene matches. CDR3 DNA: TGTGCCACCAGCGACCCCCTAGCGGGAGGGCCGGGGGAGCAGTACTTC. It encodes CATSDPLAGGPGEQYF.

The V and J genes are TRBV7-6 and TRBJ2-1, with 9 bases that match TRBD2. Trimming took 0 bases from V and 1 from J; bases not matched to a gene: 16. The CDR3 is 21 amino acids. CDR1 and CDR2 (germline): SGHVS, FNYEAQ. CDR3 sequence (DNA): TGTGCCAGCAGCTTAGCGTGGCGAGACAGGGCCAGCGGGAGGTCCTACAATGAGCAGTTCTTC. This encodes CASSLAWRDRASGRSYNEQFF. The entire variable domain, with the rest obtained from reference TRBV7-6 and TRBJ2-1, is as follows: GAGVSQSPRYKVTKRGQDVALRCDPISGHVSLYWYRQALGQGPEFLTYFNYEAQQDKSGLPNDRFSAERPEGSISTLTIQRTEQRDSAMYRCASSLAWRDRASGRSYNEQFFGPGTRLTVL.

This clone was counted once. The V call is TRBV4-3, the J call TRBJ2-5; D is possibly TRBD2 (5 bases). Germline assignment: CDR1 LGHNA and CDR2 YSLEER. CDR3 length: 16 amino acids. The germline V and J ends were trimmed by 0 bases and 2 bases, with 13 bases remaining between them. CDR3 residues: CASSQDLSGGQETQYF. The CDR3 nucleotides are TGCGCCAGCAGCCAAGATCTAAGCGGCGGACAAGAGACCCAGTACTTC.

J is TRBJ2-1 and V is TRBV6-1; D is possibly TRBD1 (5 bases). Trimming stripped 1 base from V and 9 bases from J, with 13 bases between. The CDR3 covers 14 residues. The germline V gene has CDR1 MNHNS and CDR2 SASEGT. The CDR3 DNA reads as TGTGCCAGCAGTGAAGAATTCAGGGTGGCTGAGCAGTTCTTC. Its protein is CASSEEFRVAEQFF.

Concerning this clone itself: Other DNA sequences in this specimen translate into the identical CDR3. CDR3 nucleotide sequence: TGTGCCAGCAGTTCCCCTAGCACAGATACGCAGTATTTT. Amino acid sequence: CASSSPSTDTQYF. V is TRBV27 and J is TRBJ2-3; no clear D. V was trimmed by 4 bases and J by 0 bases, leaving 5 bases between them. Germline assignment: CDR1 MNHEY and CDR2 SMNVEV (reference sequence). The CDR3 length is 13 residues.

This clone has a handful of counts. This sequence joins TRBV20-1 and TRBJ1-5; D unclear. The CDR3 length is 10 residues. Germline CDR1 and CDR2: DFQATT and SNEGSKA (reference sequence). Trimming removed 6 bases at V and 3 bases at J, with 3 bases between. The CDR3 here is CSASNQPQHF. CDR3 nucleotides: TGCAGTGCCTCCAATCAGCCCCAGCATTTT.

The rearrangement links TRBV5-4 to TRBJ2-7; D uncertain. The CDR3 spans 14 residues. Trimming took 0 bases from V and 2 from J, leaving 9 bases between them. CDR1 SGHNT and CDR2 YYREEE come from the germline V gene (reference sequence). CDR3: CASSLDFKPYEQYF. CDR3 nucleotide sequence: TGTGCCAGCAGCTTGGACTTTAAACCCTACGAGCAGTACTTC. Filled out from reference TRBV5-4 and TRBJ2-7, the complete variable domain reads ETGVTQSPTHLIKTRGQQVTLRCSSQSGHNTVSWYQQALGQGPQFIFQYYREEENGRGNFPPRFSGLQFPNYSSELNVNALELDDSALYLCASSLDFKPYEQYFGPGTRLTVT.

The genes are TRBV5-4 and TRBJ2-5; 10 bases agree with TRBD2. The V gene's germline CDR1 is SGHNT and CDR2 YYREEE (reference sequence). This CDR3 spans 14 amino acids. With V trimmed by 0 bases and J by 7 bases, 3 bases remained unmatched. The CDR3 DNA reads as TGTGCCAGCAGCTTGGTTCAGCGGGAGGGGACCCAGTACTTC. Its translation: CASSLVQREGTQYF.

The chain employs TRBV27 and TRBJ2-1; 9 nucleotides align to TRBD1. Germline V gene data show CDR1 as MNHEY and CDR2 as SMNVEV (reference sequence). The length of the CDR3 is 16 residues. V shed 4 bases and J 1 base; nucleotides not matched to a gene: 5. CDR3: CASSSLQGASYNEQFF. The CDR3, as DNA: TGTGCCAGCAGTTCCTTACAGGGGGCTTCCTACAATGAGCAGTTCTTC.

This clone came up once. The chain combines TRBV19 with TRBJ1-5; tentative D call: TRBD1 (6 bases). This CDR3 has 14 amino acids. Germline values: CDR1 LNHDA, CDR2 SQIVND (reference sequence). The V end was cut by 6 bases, the J end by 1 base, with 10 bases between. CDR3 coding DNA: TGTGCCAGTAGCCCCGGACAGAGCAATCAGCCCCAGCATTTT. Protein sequence: CASSPGQSNQPQHF.

The V gene is TRBV7-6, the J gene TRBJ2-4; D perhaps matches TRBD1 (7 bases). Germline V gene lookup returns CDR1 SGHVS and CDR2 FNYEAQ. V lost 5 bases, J lost 4 bases, and 12 bases lay in between. The CDR3 length is 14 residues. The chain's CDR3 is CASSPAGGKNIQYF. DNA of the CDR3: TGTGCCAGCAGCCCGGCAGGGGGGAAAAACATTCAGTACTTC.